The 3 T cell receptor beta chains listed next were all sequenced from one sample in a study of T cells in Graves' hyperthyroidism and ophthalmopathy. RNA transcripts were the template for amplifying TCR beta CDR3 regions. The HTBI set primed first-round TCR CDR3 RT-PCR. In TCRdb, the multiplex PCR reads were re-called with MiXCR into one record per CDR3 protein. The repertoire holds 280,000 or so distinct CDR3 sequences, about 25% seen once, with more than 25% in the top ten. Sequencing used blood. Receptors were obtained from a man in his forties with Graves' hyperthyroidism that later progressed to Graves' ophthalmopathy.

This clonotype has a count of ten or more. For the CDR3, the DNA is TGTGCCACCAGTGACCGAGGATACTCTGGGGCCAACGTCCTGACTTTC. This gives the protein CATSDRGYSGANVLTF. The V gene is TRBV24-1, the J gene TRBJ2-6; D is unclear. V was pared by 4 bases and J by 0 bases, with 9 bases between. The CDR3 is made up of 16 amino acids. CDR1 KGHDR and CDR2 SFDVKD come from the germline V gene.

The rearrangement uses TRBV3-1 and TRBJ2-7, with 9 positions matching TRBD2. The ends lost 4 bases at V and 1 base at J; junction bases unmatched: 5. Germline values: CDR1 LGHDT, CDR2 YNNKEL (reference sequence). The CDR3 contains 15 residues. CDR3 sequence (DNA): TGTGCCAGCAGCCCCGAGGCGGGAGGGTCCTACGAGCAGTACTTC. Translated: CASSPEAGGSYEQYF.

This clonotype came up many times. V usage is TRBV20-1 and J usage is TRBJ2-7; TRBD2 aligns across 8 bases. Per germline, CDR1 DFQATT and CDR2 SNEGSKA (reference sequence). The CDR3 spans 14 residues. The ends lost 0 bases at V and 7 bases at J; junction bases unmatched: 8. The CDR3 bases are TGCAGTGCTAGAGAGAGCGGGAGAACGGGGGAGCAGTACTTC. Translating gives CSARESGRTGEQYF.